Listed here are 18 T cell receptor beta chains from one sample, sequenced in a study of blood T cell repertoires in COVID-19. Repertoires were generated with immunoSEQ multiplex PCR, while TCRdb's copy carries only in-frame clones and drops some. In the table there are roughly 280,000 clones, about 87% of which are singletons. Source material: peripheral blood. Receptors were obtained from a woman in her fifties or sixties with COVID-19, enrolled during active disease.

This clone came up once. The chain uses TRBV10-1 and TRBJ2-1; D call uncertain. With 1 base removed from V and 9 bases from J, the gap between germline ends came to 13 bases. The CDR3 is 14 residues long. Germline CDR1 WNHNN, CDR2 SYGVQD (reference sequence). CDR3 loop: CASSEFSDRSEQFF. The CDR3 nucleotides are TGCGCCAGCAGTGAGTTCAGCGACCGAAGTGAGCAGTTCTTC.

CDR3 coding DNA: TGTGCCTTGACCGGGACAGGGTTTAACGTCCTGACTTTC. Its protein product is CALTGTGFNVLTF. The chain carries TRBV30 and TRBJ2-6; the match to TRBD1 covers 9 bases. J lost 10 bases, V lost 7 bases, and 8 bases had no gene match. Looked up from germline, CDR1 is GTSNPN and CDR2 is SVGIG (reference sequence). There are 13 residues in the CDR3.

The chain employs TRBV30 and TRBJ2-1; D is perhaps TRBD2 (5 bases). This CDR3 region has 15 residues. V dropped 0 bases and J dropped 6 bases, with 15 bases sitting between them. Germline V gene sequence: CDR1 GTSNPN, CDR2 SVGIG (reference sequence). The DNA of the CDR3 is TGTGCCTGGAGTGTACGAGGATCGGGGTTCAATGAGCAGTTCTTC. Protein sequence: CAWSVRGSGFNEQFF.

The chain links TRBV7-9 to TRBJ1-4; TRBD1 might be the D (6 bases). V was shortened by 5 bases and J by 1 base, with 17 bases between the two germline ends. This CDR3 is 17 amino acids long. In germline, CDR1 is SEHNR, CDR2 FQNEAQ (reference sequence). The CDR3 nucleotides read TGTGCCAGCAGCCCCCACGGGTTGGACAGAACTAATGAAAAACTGTTTTTT. Its protein is CASSPHGLDRTNEKLFF.

The chain joins TRBV28 to TRBJ2-1; 13 bases match TRBD2. The junction had 4 bases not matched to a gene; V was cut back by 5 bases and J by 9 bases. Germline loops: CDR1 MDHEN, CDR2 SYDVKM. The CDR3 has 14 residues. The CDR3 DNA reads as TGTGCCAGCAGTACGACTAGCGGGAGGCGTGAGCAGTTCTTC. It is translated as CASSTTSGRREQFF. Complete variable domain (other parts from reference TRBV28 and TRBJ2-1): DVKVTQSSRYLVKRTGEKVFLECVQDMDHENMFWYRQDPGLGLRLIYFSYDVKMKEKGDIPEGYSVSREKKERFSLILESASTNQTSMYLCASSTTSGRREQFFGPGTRLTVL.

The chain uses TRBV4-3 and TRBJ2-1; 15 bases align to TRBD2. Germline V gene lookup returns CDR1 LGHNA and CDR2 YSLEER. The CDR3 consists of 18 residues. V was pared by 3 bases and J by 4 bases, with 7 bases of the junction left unmatched. The CDR3, as DNA: TGCGCCAGCAGCCACGGGACTAGCGGGAGGACATATTACAATGAGCAGTTCTTC. Translation gives CASSHGTSGRTYYNEQFF.

This clone is a singleton in its sample. V usage is TRBV11-3 and J usage is TRBJ2-2; D possibly corresponds to TRBD1 (5 bases). The V and J ends lost 6 bases and 4 bases respectively, with 18 bases between them. Looked up from germline, CDR1 is SGHNT and CDR2 is YENEEA. CDR3 size: 16 residues. For the CDR3, the DNA is TGTGCCAGCAGTCTAAGTAGGGGTCTCACCACCGGGGAGCTGTTTTTT. Amino acids: CASSLSRGLTTGELFF.

Comments on this clone: The same CDR3 can be traced to other DNA sequences in this sample. The genes are TRBV29-1 and TRBJ2-7; 8 bases map to TRBD1. Germline-derived CDR1 and CDR2 are SQVTM and ANQGSEA. The trim removed 4 bases at V and 1 base at J, leaving 0 bases unmatched. The CDR3 sequence is 12 residues long. CDR3 region: CSVGTGSYEQYF. Here the CDR3 DNA reads TGCAGCGTTGGGACAGGGTCCTACGAGCAGTACTTC.

The gene calls are TRBV7-9 and TRBJ2-7; D perhaps matches TRBD2 (7 bases). This CDR3 region has 11 residues. V shed 6 bases and J shed 5 bases, with 8 bases lying between them. From germline, CDR1 is SEHNR and CDR2 FQNEAQ (reference sequence). CDR3 sequence (DNA): TGTGCCAGCAGGGGGGGGCACGAGCAGTACTTC. Amino acid sequence: CASRGGHEQYF.

This rearrangement joins TRBV6-5 to TRBJ2-7, with D perhaps TRBD2 (7 bases). This CDR3 has 14 amino acids. V lost 7 bases and J lost 2, with 15 bases in between. Germline V gene sequence: CDR1 MNHEY, CDR2 SVGAGI. CDR3 bases: TGTGCCAGCAACCAGCGGGACAAACCCTACGAGCAGTACTTC. This translates into CASNQRDKPYEQYF.

The chain carries TRBV19 and TRBJ1-5; D unclear. CDR3 length equals 15 residues. CDR1 and CDR2 (germline): LNHDA, SQIVND (reference sequence). V gave up 6 bases and J gave up 9 bases, with 21 bases separating them. The DNA for the CDR3 is TGTGCCAGTAGCTCCGAGGATGGTGCGCTCTCGCCCCAGCATTTT. It codes for CASSSEDGALSPQHF.

The rearrangement links TRBV2 to TRBJ1-5; 10 bases line up with TRBD1. This CDR3 is built from 15 residues. Losses at the gene ends were 5 bases for V and 4 bases for J; bases not matched to a gene: 5. Per the germline V gene, CDR1 is SNHLY and CDR2 is FYNNEI. The CDR3 spells CASSRDRGLNQPQHF. The CDR3, as DNA: TGTGCCAGCAGTAGAGACAGGGGGCTAAATCAGCCCCAGCATTTT.

This clone was seen a handful of times. V usage is TRBV10-3 and J usage is TRBJ1-4; D possibly corresponds to TRBD1 (6 bases). The CDR3 loop spans 15 amino acids. Germline V gene sequence: CDR1 ENHRY, CDR2 SYGVKD. Trimming shortened V by 2 bases and J by 8 bases, and 15 bases separated the two germline ends. The CDR3, as DNA: TGTGCCATCAGTGAGGGGGGGGCTACTAGAGAAAAACTGTTTTTT. It encodes CAISEGGATREKLFF.

At least ten counts were recorded for this clone. The J gene is TRBJ1-1, the V gene TRBV11-2, with 7 bases that match TRBD1. V gave up 2 bases and J gave up 1 base; unmatched junction bases: 4. The CDR3 covers 15 residues. The germline CDR1 and CDR2 sequences are SGHAT and FQNNGV. DNA of the CDR3: TGTGCCAGCAGCTTAACAGGGGCCGCGAACACTGAAGCTTTCTTT. Amino acid sequence: CASSLTGAANTEAFF.

As DNA, the CDR3 is TGTGCCTGGAGTAAAACTAGCGGGAGATCAGATACGCAGTATTTT. Residues: CAWSKTSGRSDTQYF. The chain is built from TRBV30 and TRBJ2-3; 11 nucleotides agree with TRBD2. Germline V gene sequence: CDR1 GTSNPN, CDR2 SVGIG (reference sequence). V was pared by 2 bases and J by 4 bases, with 5 bases of the junction left unmatched. This CDR3 has 15 amino acids.

This clone has just one count. The CDR3 region is CASSHSVGAGISPLHF. CDR3 nucleotides: TGCGCCAGCAGCCATTCTGTAGGGGCCGGAATTTCACCCCTCCACTTT. The chain couples TRBV5-1 to TRBJ1-6; a possible D gene is TRBD1 (5 bases). Germline-derived CDR1 and CDR2 are SGHRS and YFSETQ. The CDR3 runs 16 residues. The V end lost 4 bases, the J end lost 9 bases, and 20 bases lay between the germline ends. The full variable domain, rest sourced from reference TRBV5-1 and TRBJ1-6, is KAGVTQTPRYLIKTRGQQVTLSCSPISGHRSVSWYQQTPGQGLQFLFEYFSETQRNKGNFPGRFSGRQFSNSRSEMNVSTLELGDSALYLCASSHSVGAGISPLHFGNGTRLTVT.

The chain combines TRBV28 with TRBJ1-5, with TRBD1 identical over 7 bases. The J segment lost 0 bases and the V segment lost 10 bases, leaving 9 bases of the junction unmatched. The CDR3 has 15 residues. From germline, CDR1 is MDHEN and CDR2 SYDVKM. The CDR3 region has the DNA TGTGCCACCATCCGACAGGGAGGTAGCAATCAGCCCCAGCATTTT. Its translation is CATIRQGGSNQPQHF.

The chain uses TRBV30 and TRBJ1-5; TRBD1 is a possible D gene (6 bases). V lost 2 bases and J lost 5, with 13 bases in between. Per the germline V gene, CDR1 is GTSNPN and CDR2 is SVGIG (reference sequence). This CDR3 spans 14 amino acids. The DNA for the CDR3 is TGTGCCTGGAGTCGGGGGGGGCGGGATCAGCCCCAGCATTTT. It yields the protein CAWSRGGRDQPQHF.